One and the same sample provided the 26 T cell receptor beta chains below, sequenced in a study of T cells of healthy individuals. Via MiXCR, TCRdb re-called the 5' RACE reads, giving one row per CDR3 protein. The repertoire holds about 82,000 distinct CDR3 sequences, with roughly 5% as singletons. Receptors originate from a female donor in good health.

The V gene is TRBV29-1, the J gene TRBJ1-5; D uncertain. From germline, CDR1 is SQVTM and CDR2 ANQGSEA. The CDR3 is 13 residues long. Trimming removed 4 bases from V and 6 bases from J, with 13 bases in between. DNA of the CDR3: TGCAGCGTTGGGCCGGGGTTAGGTCAGCCCCAGCATTTT. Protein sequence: CSVGPGLGQPQHF.

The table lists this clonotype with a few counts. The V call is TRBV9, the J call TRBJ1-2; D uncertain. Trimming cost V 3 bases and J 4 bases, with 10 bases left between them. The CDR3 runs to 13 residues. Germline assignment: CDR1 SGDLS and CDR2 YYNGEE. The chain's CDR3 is CASSAGSSYGYTF. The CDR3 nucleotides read TGTGCCAGCAGCGCCGGATCGTCCTATGGCTACACCTTC.

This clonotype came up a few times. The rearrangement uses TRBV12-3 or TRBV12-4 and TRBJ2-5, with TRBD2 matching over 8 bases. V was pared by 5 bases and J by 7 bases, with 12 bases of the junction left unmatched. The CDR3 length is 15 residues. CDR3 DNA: TGTGCCAGCAGTCCAGCCGGGACTAGTTCCGGGACCCAGTACTTC. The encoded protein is CASSPAGTSSGTQYF.

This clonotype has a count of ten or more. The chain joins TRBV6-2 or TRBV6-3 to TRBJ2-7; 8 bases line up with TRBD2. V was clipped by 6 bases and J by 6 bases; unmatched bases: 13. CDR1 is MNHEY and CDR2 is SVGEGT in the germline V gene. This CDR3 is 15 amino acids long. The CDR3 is CASRLLGLERAEQYF. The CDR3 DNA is TGTGCCAGCAGATTACTGGGACTAGAACGAGCCGAGCAGTACTTC.

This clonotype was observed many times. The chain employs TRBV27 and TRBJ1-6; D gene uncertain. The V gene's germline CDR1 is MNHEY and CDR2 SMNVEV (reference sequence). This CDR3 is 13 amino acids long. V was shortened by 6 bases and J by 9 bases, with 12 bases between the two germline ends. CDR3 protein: CASRTIHGSPLHF. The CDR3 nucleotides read TGTGCCAGCAGGACGATACATGGTTCACCCCTCCACTTT.

The CDR3 protein is CASSHSLGLAGDRTSTDTQYF. The DNA for the CDR3 is TGTGCCAGCAGCCACTCCCTGGGACTAGCGGGGGACCGAACTAGCACAGATACGCAGTATTTT. V is TRBV14 and J is TRBJ2-3; 14 bases map to TRBD2. J lost 0 bases, V lost 3 bases, and 14 bases had no gene match. The CDR3 has 21 residues. Germline lookup yields CDR1 SGHDN and CDR2 FVKESK.

CDR3 residues: CASSSTSGDNEQFF. As DNA, the CDR3 is TGCGCCAGCTCCTCAACTAGCGGAGACAATGAGCAGTTCTTC. The rearrangement joins TRBV5-1 to TRBJ2-1, with 8 bases fitting TRBD2. The CDR3 covers 14 residues. Germline V gives CDR1 SGHRS, CDR2 YFSETQ. The junction had 8 bases not matched to a gene; V was cut back by 7 bases and J by 5 bases.

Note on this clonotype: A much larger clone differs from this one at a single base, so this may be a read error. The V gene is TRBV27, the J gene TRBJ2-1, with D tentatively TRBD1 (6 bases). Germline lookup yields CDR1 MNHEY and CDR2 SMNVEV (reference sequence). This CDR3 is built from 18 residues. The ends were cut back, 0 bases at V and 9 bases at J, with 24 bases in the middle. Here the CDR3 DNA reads TGTGCCAGCAGTTTATCAGGGACACATTCCTTAACCCACAGTGAGCAGTTCTTC. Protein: CASSLSGTHSLTHSEQFF.

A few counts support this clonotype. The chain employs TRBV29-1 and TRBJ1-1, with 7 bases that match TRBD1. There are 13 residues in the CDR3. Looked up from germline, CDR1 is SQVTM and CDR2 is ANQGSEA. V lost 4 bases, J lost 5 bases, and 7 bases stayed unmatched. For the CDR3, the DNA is TGCAGCGTTGCCGGGACAGTGGGGACTGAAGCTTTCTTT. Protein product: CSVAGTVGTEAFF.

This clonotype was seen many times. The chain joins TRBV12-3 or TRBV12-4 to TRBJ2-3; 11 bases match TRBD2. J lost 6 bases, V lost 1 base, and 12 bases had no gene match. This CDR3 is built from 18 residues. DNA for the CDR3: TGTGCCAGCAGTTTAGGGCTGACTAGCGGGATTGGGAAGGATACGCAGTATTTT. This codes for CASSLGLTSGIGKDTQYF.

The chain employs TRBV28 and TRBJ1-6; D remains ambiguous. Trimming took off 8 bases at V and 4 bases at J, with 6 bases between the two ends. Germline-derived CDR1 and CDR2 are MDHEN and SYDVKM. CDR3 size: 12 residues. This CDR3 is CASWEYNSPLHF. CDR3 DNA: TGTGCCAGCTGGGAGTATAATTCACCCCTCCACTTT.

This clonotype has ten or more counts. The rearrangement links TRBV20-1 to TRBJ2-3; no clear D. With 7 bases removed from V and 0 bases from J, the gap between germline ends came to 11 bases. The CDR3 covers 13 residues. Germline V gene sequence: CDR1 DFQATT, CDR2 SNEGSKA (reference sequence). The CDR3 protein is CSVATTSTDTQYF. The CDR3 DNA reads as TGCAGTGTGGCGACCACTAGCACAGATACGCAGTATTTT.

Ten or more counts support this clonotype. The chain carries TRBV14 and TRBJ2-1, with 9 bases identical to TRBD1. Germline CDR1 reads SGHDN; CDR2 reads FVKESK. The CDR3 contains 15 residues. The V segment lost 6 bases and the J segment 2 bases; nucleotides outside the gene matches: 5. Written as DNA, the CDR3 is TGTGCCAGCAGTCTCACAGGGGGCGCCTACAATGAGCAGTTCTTC. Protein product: CASSLTGGAYNEQFF.

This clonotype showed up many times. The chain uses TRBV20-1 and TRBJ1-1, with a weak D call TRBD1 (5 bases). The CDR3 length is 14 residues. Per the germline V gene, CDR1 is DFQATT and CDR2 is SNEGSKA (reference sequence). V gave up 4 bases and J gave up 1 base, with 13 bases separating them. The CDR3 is CSAKRSGQNTEAFF. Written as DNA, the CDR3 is TGCAGTGCTAAGAGGAGCGGACAGAACACTGAAGCTTTCTTT.

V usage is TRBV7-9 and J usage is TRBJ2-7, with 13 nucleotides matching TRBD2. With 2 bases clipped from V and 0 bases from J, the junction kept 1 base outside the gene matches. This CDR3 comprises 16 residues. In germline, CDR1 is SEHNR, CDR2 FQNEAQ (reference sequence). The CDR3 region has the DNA TGTGCCAGCAGCTTAACTAGCGGGAGGGCCTCCTACGAGCAGTACTTC. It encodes CASSLTSGRASYEQYF.

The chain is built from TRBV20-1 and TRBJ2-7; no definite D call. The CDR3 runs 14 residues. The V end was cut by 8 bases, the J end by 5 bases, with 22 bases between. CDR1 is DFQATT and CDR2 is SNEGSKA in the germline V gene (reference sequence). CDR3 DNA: TGCAGTCCCTATGACTCGCTAGGCAGGCACGAGCAGTACTTC. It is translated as CSPYDSLGRHEQYF.

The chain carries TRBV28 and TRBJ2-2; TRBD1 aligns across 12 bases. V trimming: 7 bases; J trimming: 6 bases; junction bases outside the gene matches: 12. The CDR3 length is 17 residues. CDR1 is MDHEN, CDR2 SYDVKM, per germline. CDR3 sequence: CASTQWGTGGASGELFF. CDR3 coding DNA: TGTGCCAGCACCCAATGGGGGACAGGGGGCGCCTCCGGGGAGCTGTTTTTT.

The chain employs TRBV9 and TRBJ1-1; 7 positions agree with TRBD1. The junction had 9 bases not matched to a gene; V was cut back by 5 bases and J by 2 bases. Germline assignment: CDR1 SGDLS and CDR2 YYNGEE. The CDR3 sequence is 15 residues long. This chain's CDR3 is CASSLEGAINTEAFF. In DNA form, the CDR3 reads TGTGCCAGCAGTCTAGAGGGGGCCATCAACACTGAAGCTTTCTTT.

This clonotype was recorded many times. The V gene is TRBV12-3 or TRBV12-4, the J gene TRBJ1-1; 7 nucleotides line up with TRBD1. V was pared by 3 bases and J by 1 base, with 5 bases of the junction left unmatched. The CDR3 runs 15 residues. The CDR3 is CASSFPRTGNTEAFF. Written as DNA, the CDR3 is TGTGCCAGCAGTTTCCCGCGGACAGGGAACACTGAAGCTTTCTTT.

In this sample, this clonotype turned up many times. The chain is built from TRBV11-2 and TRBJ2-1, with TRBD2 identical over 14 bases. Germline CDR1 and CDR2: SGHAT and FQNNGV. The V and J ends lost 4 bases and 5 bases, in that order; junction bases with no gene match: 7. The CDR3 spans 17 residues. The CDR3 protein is CASSSGTSGGMNNEQFF. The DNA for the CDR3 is TGTGCCAGCAGCTCTGGGACTAGCGGGGGTATGAACAATGAGCAGTTCTTC. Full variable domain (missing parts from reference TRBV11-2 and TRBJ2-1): EAGVAQSPRYKIIEKRQSVAFWCNPISGHATLYWYQQILGQGPKLLIQFQNNGVVDDSQLPKDRFSAERLKGVDSTLKIQPAKLEDSAVYLCASSSGTSGGMNNEQFFGPGTRLTVL.

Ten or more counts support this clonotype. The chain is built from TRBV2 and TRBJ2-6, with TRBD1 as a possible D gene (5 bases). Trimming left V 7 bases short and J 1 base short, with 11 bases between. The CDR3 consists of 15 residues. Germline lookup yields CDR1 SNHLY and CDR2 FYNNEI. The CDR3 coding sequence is TGTGCCAGCAATAAAGGGGTTTCTGGGGCCAACGTCCTGACTTTC. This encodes CASNKGVSGANVLTF.

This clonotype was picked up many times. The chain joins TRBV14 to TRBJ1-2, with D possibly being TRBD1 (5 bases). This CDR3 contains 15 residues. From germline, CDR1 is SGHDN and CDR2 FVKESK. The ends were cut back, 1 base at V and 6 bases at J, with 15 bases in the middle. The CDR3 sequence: CASSQGATGGHGYTF. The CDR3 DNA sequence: TGTGCCAGCAGCCAAGGAGCAACAGGTGGACATGGCTACACCTTC. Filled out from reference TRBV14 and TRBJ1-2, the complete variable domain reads EAGVTQFPSHSVIEKGQTVTLRCDPISGHDNLYWYRRVMGKEIKFLLHFVKESKQDESGMPNNRFLAERTGGTYSTLKVQPAELEDSGVYFCASSQGATGGHGYTFGSGTRLTVV.

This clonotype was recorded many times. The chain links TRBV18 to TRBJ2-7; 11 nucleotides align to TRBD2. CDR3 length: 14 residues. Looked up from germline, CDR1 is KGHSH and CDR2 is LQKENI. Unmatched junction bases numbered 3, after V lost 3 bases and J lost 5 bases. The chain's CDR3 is CASSPTSGIDEQYF. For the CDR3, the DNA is TGTGCCAGCTCACCGACTAGCGGGATAGACGAGCAGTACTTC.

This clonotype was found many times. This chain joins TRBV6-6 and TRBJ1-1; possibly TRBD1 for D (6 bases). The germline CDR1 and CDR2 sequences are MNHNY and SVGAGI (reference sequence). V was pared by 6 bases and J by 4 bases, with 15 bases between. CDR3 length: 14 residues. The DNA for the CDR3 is TGTGCCAGCAGACTCCGACAGGACCGCACTGAAGCTTTCTTT. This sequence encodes CASRLRQDRTEAFF.

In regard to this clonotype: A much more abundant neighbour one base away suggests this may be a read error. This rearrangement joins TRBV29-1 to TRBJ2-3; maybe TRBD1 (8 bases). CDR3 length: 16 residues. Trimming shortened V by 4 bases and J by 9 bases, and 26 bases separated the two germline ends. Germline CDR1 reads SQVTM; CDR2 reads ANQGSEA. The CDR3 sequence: CSVVPAGAGGTMTQYF. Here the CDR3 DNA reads TGCAGCGTTGTCCCCGCGGGGGCAGGGGGCACAATGACGCAGTATTTT.

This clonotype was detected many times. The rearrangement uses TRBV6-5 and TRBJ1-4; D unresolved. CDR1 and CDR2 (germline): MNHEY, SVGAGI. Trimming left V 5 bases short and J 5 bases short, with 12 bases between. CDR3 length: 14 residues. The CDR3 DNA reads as TGTGCCAGCAGTCGCTCGGGAGAAAATGAAAAACTGTTTTTT. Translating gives CASSRSGENEKLFF.